Listed here are 19 T cell receptor beta chains from one sample, sequenced in a study of shared clonotypes between healthy human individuals (dated by TCRdb to the early 2020s). The library relied on the immunoSEQ multiplex PCR assay. TCRdb's version of the immuneACCESS table is confined to in-frame rearrangements and falls short of the full clone set. An unresolved V gene accounts for under half of the shortfall where checked; the remainder is of unknown origin. The sample table shows around 480,000 clones, and 75% to 80% are seen once. 12% of the sample rests with the top ten. Sequencing was carried out using PBMCs. These receptor sequences come from a woman in her 40s in good health. Some clones in this sample may be carry-over from other donors' samples.

This clone has more than one count but fewer than ten. The rearrangement links TRBV7-2 to TRBJ2-3; the D is unclear. The CDR3 has 12 residues. Germline V gene lookup returns CDR1 SGHTA and CDR2 FQGNSA. Trimming took off 6 bases at V and 7 bases at J, with 11 bases between the two ends. CDR3 in DNA: TGTGCCAGCAGTTCTAGTCTTTATACGCAGTATTTT. Amino acid sequence: CASSSSLYTQYF. Full variable domain (outside the CDR3, taken from reference TRBV7-2 and TRBJ2-3): GAGVSQSPSNKVTEKGKDVELRCDPISGHTALYWYRQSLGQGLEFLIYFQGNSAPDKSGLPSDRFSAERTGGSVSTLTIQRTQQEDSAVYLCASSSSLYTQYFGPGTRLTVL.

This clone was counted only a few times. This sequence joins TRBV10-1 and TRBJ2-4; D is uncertain. The CDR3 has 11 amino acids. CDR1 WNHNN and CDR2 SYGVQD come from the germline V gene (reference sequence). The V gene lost 4 bases and the J gene lost 14 bases, with 12 bases spanning the gap. CDR3 sequence reads: CASSGANREYF. The DNA of the CDR3 is TGCGCCAGCAGTGGGGCGAACAGAGAGTACTTC.

The chain recombines TRBV28 with TRBJ2-5, with no clear D. The CDR3 has 13 amino acids. V lost 6 bases and J 4 bases, leaving 12 bases between the germline ends. Germline values: CDR1 MDHEN, CDR2 SYDVKM. CDR3 sequence (DNA): TGTGCCAGCAGAACGTTCCCCCCAGAGACCCAGTACTTC. Translation gives CASRTFPPETQYF. Based on the CDR3 plus reference TRBV28 and TRBJ2-5, the full variable domain is DVKVTQSSRYLVKRTGEKVFLECVQDMDHENMFWYRQDPGLGLRLIYFSYDVKMKEKGDIPEGYSVSREKKERFSLILESASTNQTSMYLCASRTFPPETQYFGPGTRLLVL.

The gene calls are TRBV5-5 and TRBJ2-7; 9 bases map to TRBD2. Trimming cost V 2 bases and J 6 bases; bases outside gene matches: 15. CDR3 length equals 17 residues. Germline CDR1 reads SGHKS; CDR2 reads YYEKEE (reference sequence). The CDR3 DNA follows: TGTGCCAGCAGCTTAAAAATAGCGGGAGTTTATCTGGGCGAGCAGTACTTC. Protein sequence: CASSLKIAGVYLGEQYF.

This chain connects TRBV7-2 to TRBJ2-7, with a tentative D call TRBD1 (6 bases). The CDR3 spans 15 residues. V lost 5 bases and J 4 bases, leaving 18 bases between the germline ends. In germline, CDR1 is SGHTA, CDR2 FQGNSA. CDR3 DNA: TGTGCCAGCAGCCTCCTATCAGTGAGGGGGTACGAGCAGTACTTC. Translating gives CASSLLSVRGYEQYF.

The V call is TRBV27, the J call TRBJ1-1; 11 nucleotides match TRBD1. The CDR3 runs 16 residues. Germline V gives CDR1 MNHEY, CDR2 SMNVEV (reference sequence). Trimming removed 4 bases from V and 6 bases from J; junction bases left unmatched: 10. The CDR3 spells CASSSRTGGSSSEAFF. For the CDR3, the DNA is TGTGCCAGCAGTTCAAGGACAGGGGGCTCGTCTTCTGAAGCTTTCTTT.

The chain recombines TRBV27 with TRBJ2-7; D is possibly TRBD2 (6 bases). Germline V gives CDR1 MNHEY, CDR2 SMNVEV (reference sequence). V was cut by 3 bases and J by 4 bases, with 7 bases left in between. The CDR3 has 12 residues. The CDR3 region is CASSFGGYEQYF. The CDR3 region has the DNA TGTGCCAGCAGTTTTGGGGGGTACGAGCAGTACTTC.

The V and J genes are TRBV7-9 and TRBJ2-3; the D is unclear. Trimming left V 5 bases short and J 2 bases short, with 8 bases between. The germline gives CDR1 SEHNR, CDR2 FQNEAQ (reference sequence). This CDR3 is built from 13 residues. As DNA, the CDR3 is TGTGCCAGCAGCACGGACCCCACAGATACGCAGTATTTT. It translates to CASSTDPTDTQYF.

This clone has a handful of counts. The V call is TRBV4-3, the J call TRBJ1-2, with 7 bases aligning to TRBD1. The junction had 9 bases not matched to a gene; V was cut back by 4 bases and J by 4 bases. Germline CDR1 reads LGHNA; CDR2 reads YSLEER. The CDR3 spans 15 residues. The CDR3 sequence is CASSRGPGQIYGYTF. As DNA, the CDR3 is TGCGCCAGCAGCCGGGGACCGGGACAGATCTATGGCTACACCTTC.

This chain links TRBV7-8 with TRBJ1-2; D is perhaps TRBD1 (6 bases). The germline V gene has CDR1 SGHVS and CDR2 FQNEAQ. The CDR3 loop spans 16 amino acids. V gave up 1 base and J gave up 8 bases, with 20 bases separating them. This CDR3 reads CASSLVAGALLEGYTF. As DNA, the CDR3 is TGTGCCAGCAGCTTAGTGGCAGGGGCCCTACTTGAGGGCTACACCTTC.

The chain joins TRBV6-1 to TRBJ2-6, with 8 nucleotides matching TRBD1. Germline V gives CDR1 MNHNS, CDR2 SASEGT. The trim removed 2 bases at V and 3 bases at J, leaving 21 bases unmatched. The CDR3 spans 22 residues. The CDR3 coding sequence is TGTGCCAGCAGTGAACCCTACTTATTACCCTTCCCAGGGGGCGGTGGGGCCAACGTCCTGACTTTC. Translation: CASSEPYLLPFPGGGGANVLTF.

This clone was detected a few times. This rearrangement joins TRBV28 to TRBJ1-5, with D uncertain. The CDR3 sequence is 15 residues long. Germline V gives CDR1 MDHEN, CDR2 SYDVKM. Trimming took 5 bases from V and 1 from J, leaving 12 bases between them. The CDR3 DNA reads as TGTGCCAGCAGTCGACCGGGGATAAGCAATCAGCCCCAGCATTTT. As protein: CASSRPGISNQPQHF.

This chain connects TRBV11-2 to TRBJ2-7; no clear D. Germline loops: CDR1 SGHAT, CDR2 FQNNGV. Trimming removed 1 base at V and 3 bases at J, with 7 bases between. The CDR3 sequence is 13 residues long. This chain's CDR3 is CASSLGQRYEQYF. The CDR3 bases are TGTGCCAGCAGCTTAGGGCAACGCTACGAGCAGTACTTC.

About this clone itself: In the same sample, other DNA sequences code for this CDR3. The V call is TRBV7-9, the J call TRBJ1-1; D unclear. Germline V gives CDR1 SEHNR, CDR2 FQNEAQ (reference sequence). The CDR3 extends over 12 amino acids. V was clipped by 3 bases and J by 1 base, with 3 bases between them. CDR3 residues: CASSFGNTEAFF. Written as DNA, the CDR3 is TGTGCCAGCAGCTTCGGGAACACTGAAGCTTTCTTT.

V gene TRBV19 combines with J gene TRBJ1-1; 7 positions match TRBD1. The germline V gene encodes CDR1 LNHDA and CDR2 SQIVND (reference sequence). The CDR3 loop spans 14 amino acids. V shed 5 bases, J shed 4 bases, and the junction held 7 bases outside the gene matches. Written as DNA, the CDR3 is TGTGCCAGTAGTGTTACAGGGGACGGCACTGAAGCTTTCTTT. Amino acids: CASSVTGDGTEAFF.

This clone has a handful of counts. V is TRBV27 and J is TRBJ1-1; D call uncertain. Germline lookup yields CDR1 MNHEY and CDR2 SMNVEV (reference sequence). The CDR3 spans 14 residues. Between the trimmed V and J ends, which lost 5 bases and 2 bases, there was a span of 12 bases. This CDR3 reads CASSLGRPNTEAFF. For the CDR3, the DNA is TGTGCCAGCAGTCTCGGACGGCCCAACACTGAAGCTTTCTTT.

This clone was found many times. The chain employs TRBV6-5 and TRBJ1-1, with 7 bases matching TRBD1. Germline V gene sequence: CDR1 MNHEY, CDR2 SVGAGI. This CDR3 is 12 amino acids long. Trimming took 5 bases from V and 5 from J; bases not matched to a gene: 2. CDR3 bases: TGTGCCAGCAGTACAGGGGAGACTGAAGCTTTCTTT. It is translated as CASSTGETEAFF.

This clone occurred many times. The CDR3 spells CASSNTLAPYNEQFF. The CDR3 DNA reads as TGTGCCAGCAGCAATACGCTAGCGCCCTACAATGAGCAGTTCTTC. This rearrangement joins TRBV21-1 to TRBJ2-1; TRBD2 reflects the table's D call only, with no check against the DNA. TRBV21-1 is designated a pseudogene. This CDR3 spans 15 amino acids.

This chain connects TRBV29-1 to TRBJ1-2, with 8 bases identical to TRBD1. The germline V gene encodes CDR1 SQVTM and CDR2 ANQGSEA. With 5 bases clipped from V and 6 bases from J, the junction kept 5 bases outside the gene matches. The CDR3 totals 12 residues. The CDR3 loop reads CSVLGQDDGYTF. The CDR3 nucleotides are TGCAGCGTTTTGGGACAGGACGATGGCTACACCTTC.